Listed here are 8 T cell receptor beta chains from one sample, sequenced in a study of cytomegalovirus exposure and HLA in healthy donors. 60 Vbeta and 13 Jbeta primers were used in PCR. The table came from immunoSEQ multiplex PCR; TCRdb's copy has only in-frame clones and leaves some out. This sample carries more than 150,000 clones, 70% to 80% of them seen once, and the ten largest clones take roughly 1.5%. Sequencing used PBMCs. These receptors came from a man between 18 and 35 years old in good health and CMV-seronegative.

The chain employs TRBV4-1 and TRBJ1-2; a possible D gene is TRBD1 (6 bases). Germline V gene lookup returns CDR1 MGHRA and CDR2 YSYEKL. Trimming shortened V by 1 base and J by 3 bases, and 15 bases separated the two germline ends. CDR3 length equals 16 residues. This CDR3 is CASSQAAGEGDYGYTF. The CDR3 DNA follows: TGCGCCAGCAGCCAAGCGGCAGGGGAAGGGGACTATGGCTACACCTTC.

This clone was seen a handful of times. The chain employs TRBV6-6 and TRBJ2-2; D is undetermined. V was cut by 0 bases and J by 5 bases, with 10 bases left in between. This CDR3 contains 15 residues. Per germline, CDR1 MNHNY and CDR2 SVGAGI (reference sequence). The CDR3 coding sequence is TGTGCCAGCAGTTACTCGGCCCAGATGACCGGGGAGCTGTTTTTT. Translating gives CASSYSAQMTGELFF.

The rearrangement links TRBV4-2 to TRBJ2-1, with 9 bases identical to TRBD2. The germline gives CDR1 LGHNA, CDR2 YNFKEQ. After removal of 5 bases from V and 10 bases from J, the junction contained 15 bases not matched to a gene. The CDR3 length is 16 residues. The CDR3 nucleotides read TGTGCCAGCAGCGCCCCCGGGACTAGCCGCCTCAAAGAGCAGTTCTTC. It yields the protein CASSAPGTSRLKEQFF.

The V call is TRBV27, the J call TRBJ2-2, with a weak D call TRBD2 (6 bases). The CDR3 sequence is 14 residues long. CDR1 is MNHEY and CDR2 is SMNVEV in the germline V gene (reference sequence). V was pared by 6 bases and J by 6 bases, with 14 bases between. As DNA, the CDR3 is TGTGCCAGCAGCGGTCAGGGCGGGGCCGGGGAGCTGTTTTTT. As protein: CASSGQGGAGELFF.

The DNA of the CDR3 is TGTGCCAGCAGCTCTTTCGGGACAGGTCGGCTCGAAGCTTTCTTT. Its translation is CASSSFGTGRLEAFF. V and J are TRBV7-2 and TRBJ1-1; 8 positions agree with TRBD1. This CDR3 has 15 residues. With V trimmed by 4 bases and J by 8 bases, 12 bases remained unmatched. Looked up from germline, CDR1 is SGHTA and CDR2 is FQGNSA.

The CDR3 coding sequence is TGTGCCAGCAGACCGACAGGGGGCGCTGGTAACTATGGCTACACCTTC. The encoded protein is CASRPTGGAGNYGYTF. The chain employs TRBV28 and TRBJ1-2; 10 nucleotides align to TRBD1. This CDR3 has 16 amino acids. With 6 bases clipped from V and 1 base from J, the junction kept 8 bases outside the gene matches. Germline CDR1 and CDR2: MDHEN and SYDVKM.

J is TRBJ1-2 and V is TRBV29-1, with 9 bases that match TRBD1. From germline, CDR1 is SQVTM and CDR2 ANQGSEA. The trim removed 4 bases at V and 4 bases at J, leaving 1 base unmatched. The CDR3 contains 12 residues. This chain's CDR3 is CSVGQGVYGYTF. CDR3 DNA sequence: TGCAGCGTTGGACAGGGGGTCTATGGCTACACCTTC.

The CDR3 DNA reads TGTGCCAGCAGTTCTGGCCGGGGTTGGGGGGTCTACGAGCAGTACTTC. Its translation is CASSSGRGWGVYEQYF. The chain recombines TRBV6-5 with TRBJ2-7; weak D call: TRBD2 (6 bases). The CDR3 covers 16 residues. Per the germline V gene, CDR1 is MNHEY and CDR2 is SVGAGI. V lost 4 bases, J lost 3 bases, and 19 bases lay in between.